This T cell receptor (beta chain) originates from a study of control samples from healthy donors and cancer patients. TCRdb's table, derived via immunoSEQ multiplex PCR, lists solely in-frame clones and lacks some. There are more than 110,000 clones in the sample; about nine tenths occur only once, and 8.5% to 9.5% lies in the top ten. This TCR came from a woman between 25 and 40 years old in good health. The sequencing sample was made of blood.

Here the CDR3 reads CAWSGDRGAGELFF. CDR3 sequence (DNA): TGTGCCTGGAGCGGGGACAGGGGCGCCGGGGAGCTGTTTTTT. The genes are TRBV30 and TRBJ2-2; 10 positions match TRBD1. Trimming at V came to 3 bases and at J to 6 bases, leaving 4 bases not matched to a gene. This CDR3 comprises 14 residues. The germline gives CDR1 GTSNPN, CDR2 SVGIG (reference sequence). Supplemented by reference TRBV30 and TRBJ2-2, the full variable domain reads SQTIHQWPATLVQPVGSPLSLECTVEGTSNPNLYWYRQAAGRGLQLLFYSVGIGQISSEVPQNLSASRPQDRQFILSSKKLLLSDSGFYLCAWSGDRGAGELFFGEGSRLTVL.